This T cell receptor beta chain was sequenced during a study of human T cells and chemical hapten exposure. Study observations and caveats: No alteration of TCRs above 1 in 1000 frequency was seen with DPC sensitization. Expanded TCR sets contained significantly more large CDR3 similarity clusters than controls.

TCRdb reanalysed the RACE reads using MiXCR and keeps one entry per CDR3 protein. The sample lists some 82,000 distinct CDR3 sequences, approximately 6.6% occurring once. Described time point: patch test 2, 6 weeks after DPC sensitization. Treatment of the sample: therapeutic diphenylcyclopropenone sensitization with weekly scalp DPC. This clonotype was observed at least ten times. The antigen remains unidentified. Sequenced here: whole blood, sampled in connection with sensitization to the hapten diphenylcyclopropenone (DPC). This TCR derives from a woman aged 25 to 39 with alopecia areata. Some clones in this sample may be carry-over from other donors' samples.

The DNA of the CDR3 is TGCGCCAGCAGCGTAAGCGGTCCCCCTAAAGAGACCCAGTACTTC. Protein sequence: CASSVSGPPKETQYF. The J gene is TRBJ2-5, the V gene TRBV5-1; maybe TRBD2 (5 bases). CDR3 length equals 15 residues. The V and J ends lost 4 bases and 3 bases respectively, with 16 bases between them. Per germline, CDR1 SGHRS and CDR2 YFSETQ.